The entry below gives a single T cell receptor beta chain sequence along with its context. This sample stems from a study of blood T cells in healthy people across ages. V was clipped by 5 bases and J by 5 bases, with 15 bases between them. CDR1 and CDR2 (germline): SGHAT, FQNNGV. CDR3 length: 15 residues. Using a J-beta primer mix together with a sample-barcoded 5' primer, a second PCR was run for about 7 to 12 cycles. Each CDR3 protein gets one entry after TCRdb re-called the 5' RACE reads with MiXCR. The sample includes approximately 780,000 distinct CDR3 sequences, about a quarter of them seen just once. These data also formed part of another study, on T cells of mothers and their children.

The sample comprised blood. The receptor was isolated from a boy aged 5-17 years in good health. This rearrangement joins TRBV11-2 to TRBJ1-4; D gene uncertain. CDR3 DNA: TGTGCCAGCAGCCCAGGATGGGGTGCCAATGAAAAACTGTTTTTT. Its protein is CASSPGWGANEKLFF.